This T cell receptor beta chain stems from a study of neurological immune-mediated disorders. J lost 2 bases, V lost 4 bases, and 6 bases had no gene match. The germline CDR1 and CDR2 sequences are SGHRS and YFSETQ. CDR3 length: 14 amino acids. TCRdb re-derived calls from the 5' RACE reads in MiXCR, one entry per CDR3 protein. The sample contains about 66,000 distinct CDR3 sequences, 4.5% of which appear only once. The study built unsorted libraries from 2 million PBMCs kept at -80 C. This clonotype was found many times. The specimen sequenced was PBMCs. This chain connects TRBV5-1 to TRBJ2-7; 7 bases agree with TRBD1. The TCR sequence derives from a man aged 30-40 years with multiple sclerosis. The CDR3 protein is CASSSGQETYEQYF. The CDR3 coding sequence is TGCGCCAGCAGCAGCGGACAGGAAACCTACGAGCAGTACTTC.